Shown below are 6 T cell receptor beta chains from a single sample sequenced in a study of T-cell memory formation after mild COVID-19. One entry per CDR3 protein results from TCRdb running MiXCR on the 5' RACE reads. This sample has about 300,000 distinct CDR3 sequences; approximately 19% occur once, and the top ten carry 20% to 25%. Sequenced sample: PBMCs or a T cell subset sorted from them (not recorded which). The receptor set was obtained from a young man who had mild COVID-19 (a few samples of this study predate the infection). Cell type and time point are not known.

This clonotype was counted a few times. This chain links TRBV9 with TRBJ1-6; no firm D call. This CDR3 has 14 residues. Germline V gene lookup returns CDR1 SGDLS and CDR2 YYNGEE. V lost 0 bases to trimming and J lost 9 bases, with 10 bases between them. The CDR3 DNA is TGTGCCAGCAGCGTAGAATGGAAGGGTTCACCCCTCCACTTT. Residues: CASSVEWKGSPLHF.

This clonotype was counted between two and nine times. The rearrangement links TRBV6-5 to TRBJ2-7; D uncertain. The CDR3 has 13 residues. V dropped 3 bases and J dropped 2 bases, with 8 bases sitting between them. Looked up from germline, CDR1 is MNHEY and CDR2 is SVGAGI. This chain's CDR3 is CASSYAEPYEQYF. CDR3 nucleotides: TGTGCCAGCAGTTATGCGGAACCCTACGAGCAGTACTTC.

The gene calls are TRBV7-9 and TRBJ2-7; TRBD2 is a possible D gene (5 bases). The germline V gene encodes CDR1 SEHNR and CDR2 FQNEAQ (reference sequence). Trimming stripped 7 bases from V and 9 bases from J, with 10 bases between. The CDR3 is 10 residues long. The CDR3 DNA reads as TGTGCCAGCACGTCCGGGGTGCAGTACGTC. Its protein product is CASTSGVQYV.

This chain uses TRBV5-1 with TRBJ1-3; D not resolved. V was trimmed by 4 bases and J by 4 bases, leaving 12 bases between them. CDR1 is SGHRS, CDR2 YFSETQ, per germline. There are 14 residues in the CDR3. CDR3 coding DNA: TGCGCCAGCAGCGAAGGGTCCGACGGAAACACCATATATTTT. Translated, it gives CASSEGSDGNTIYF.

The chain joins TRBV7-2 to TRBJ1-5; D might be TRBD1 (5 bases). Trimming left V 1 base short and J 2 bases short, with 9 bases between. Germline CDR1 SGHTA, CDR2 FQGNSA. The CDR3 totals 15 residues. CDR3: CASSLEGRGNQPQHF. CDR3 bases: TGTGCCAGCAGCTTAGAGGGGCGCGGCAATCAGCCCCAGCATTTT.

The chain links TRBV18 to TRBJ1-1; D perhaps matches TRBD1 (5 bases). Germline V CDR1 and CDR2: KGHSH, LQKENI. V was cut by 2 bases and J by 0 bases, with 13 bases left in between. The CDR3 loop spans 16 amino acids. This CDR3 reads CASSPVTGGLNTEAFF. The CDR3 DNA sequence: TGTGCCAGCTCACCAGTGACCGGGGGATTGAACACTGAAGCTTTCTTT.